The 5 T cell receptor beta chains below all came from one sample that was sequenced in a study of blood T cell repertoires in COVID-19. Produced via immunoSEQ multiplex PCR; TCRdb's table is partial and in-frame only. This sample has 130,000 to 150,000 clones; approximately 80% occur once, and the top ten carry roughly 8%. The sequencing input was peripheral blood. The receptors were sampled from a human donor in a cohort sampled during active COVID-19.

This chain connects TRBV11-3 to TRBJ2-4, with TRBD1 matching over 9 bases. The CDR3 has 16 residues. Germline CDR1 and CDR2: SGHNT and YENEEA. J lost 1 base, V lost 5 bases, and 6 bases had no gene match. Written as DNA, the CDR3 is TGTGCCAGCAGCCCGGGGACAGGGTTTGCCAAAAACATTCAGTACTTC. Its protein is CASSPGTGFAKNIQYF.

The V and J genes are TRBV5-1 and TRBJ2-7, with TRBD2 as a possible D gene (6 bases). Looked up from germline, CDR1 is SGHRS and CDR2 is YFSETQ. This CDR3 has 12 residues. Trimming stripped 7 bases from V and 4 bases from J, with 12 bases between. For the CDR3, the DNA is TGCGCCAGCTCAGGCGGGATTTACGAGCAGTACTTC. This gives the protein CASSGGIYEQYF. Full variable domain (outside the CDR3, taken from reference TRBV5-1 and TRBJ2-7): KAGVTQTPRYLIKTRGQQVTLSCSPISGHRSVSWYQQTPGQGLQFLFEYFSETQRNKGNFPGRFSGRQFSNSRSEMNVSTLELGDSALYLCASSGGIYEQYFGPGTRLTVT.

This chain connects TRBV28 to TRBJ2-7; the D is unclear. Trimming took 4 bases from V and 9 from J, leaving 16 bases between them. Germline V gene sequence: CDR1 MDHEN, CDR2 SYDVKM. CDR3 length: 13 amino acids. The CDR3 coding sequence is TGTGCCAGCAGTTCCGAGGATGGCCTATGGCAGTACTTC. It is translated as CASSSEDGLWQYF.

The V call is TRBV7-3, the J call TRBJ2-3, with 7 bases fitting TRBD2. This CDR3 spans 14 amino acids. CDR1 is SGHTA and CDR2 is FQGTGA in the germline V gene. V trimming: 2 bases; J trimming: 5 bases; junction bases outside the gene matches: 4. Here the CDR3 DNA reads TGTGCCAGCAGCTTAGGCGGGAGTGGAGATACGCAGTATTTT. This translates into CASSLGGSGDTQYF.

The gene calls are TRBV2 and TRBJ2-7; 8 nucleotides agree with TRBD1. The germline V gene has CDR1 SNHLY and CDR2 FYNNEI. The J segment lost 4 bases and the V segment lost 5 bases, leaving 7 bases of the junction unmatched. This CDR3 has 14 residues. Here the CDR3 DNA reads TGTGCCAGCAGTCGACAGGGGCAGGCTTACGAGCAGTACTTC. Translated: CASSRQGQAYEQYF.